The source of this TCR beta chain is a study of CD8 T cells in Susac syndrome. It was with random hexamers that about 0.45 to 1 ug RNA was reverse transcribed. TCRdb redid the calling of the immunoSEQ multiplex PCR reads with MiXCR, one entry per CDR3 protein. There are about 180,000 distinct CDR3 sequences in the sample; 90% to 95% occur only once, and more than 0.095% lies in the top ten. The clonotype originates from a human donor with Susac syndrome. Sequenced material: CD4+ T cells from PBMCs.

The DNA for the CDR3 is TGCAGCGTTGCCGGGGTTGCAACTAATGAAAAACTGTTTTTT. This codes for CSVAGVATNEKLFF. The chain joins TRBV29-1 to TRBJ1-4; D unclear. The CDR3 spans 14 residues. The ends were cut back, 4 bases at V and 0 bases at J, with 9 bases in the middle. Germline CDR1 SQVTM, CDR2 ANQGSEA.